Below, 20 T cell receptor beta chains from the same sample are listed, as sequenced in a study of T cell responses to AZD1222 COVID-19 vaccine. The data were produced by immunoSEQ multiplex PCR, yet TCRdb's version contains in-frame clones alone and is incomplete. The table records 90,000 to 120,000 clones, 85% to 90% of them present only once. The material sequenced was peripheral blood, taken on day 0 of AZD1222 vaccination. The receptors were sampled from an adult in good health.

As for this clone: The sample carries other DNA sequences with the same CDR3. The chain couples TRBV9 to TRBJ1-5; TRBD1 is a possible D gene (6 bases). The CDR3 runs 14 residues. Germline lookup yields CDR1 SGDLS and CDR2 YYNGEE. The germline V and J ends were trimmed by 3 bases and 1 base, with 8 bases remaining between them. CDR3 nucleotide sequence: TGTGCCAGCAGCGCCCAGGGGAGCAATCAGCCCCAGCATTTT. As protein: CASSAQGSNQPQHF.

This clone was observed once. This rearrangement joins TRBV11-3 to TRBJ2-5; D gene ambiguous. The germline V and J ends were trimmed by 5 bases and 0 bases, with 13 bases remaining between them. Germline CDR1 SGHNT, CDR2 YENEEA. The CDR3 length is 15 residues. DNA for the CDR3: TGTGCCAGCAGCGAGCCCACAAAGTACCAAGAGACCCAGTACTTC. It codes for CASSEPTKYQETQYF.

V usage is TRBV21-1 and J usage is TRBJ2-5; the table's D call TRBD1 went unverified against the DNA. TRBV21-1 is an annotated pseudogene. This CDR3 has 13 residues. The CDR3 nucleotides are TGTGCCAGCAGCTCCCAGAGGGGGGAGACCCAGTACTTC. Its translation is CASSSQRGETQYF.

The rearrangement uses TRBV30 and TRBJ2-5; D not resolved. The V end was cut by 0 bases, the J end by 3 bases, with 5 bases between. This CDR3 is built from 12 residues. Per the germline V gene, CDR1 is GTSNPN and CDR2 is SVGIG (reference sequence). As DNA, the CDR3 is TGTGCCTGGAGTGTATTTGAAGAGACCCAGTACTTC. It specifies CAWSVFEETQYF.

A few counts support this clone. This chain uses TRBV13 with TRBJ2-3; the D gene could be TRBD1 or TRBD2 (5 bases each). Trimming took off 5 bases at V and 8 bases at J, with 14 bases between the two ends. The V gene's germline CDR1 is PRHDT and CDR2 FYEKMQ (reference sequence). The CDR3 totals 13 residues. CDR3 loop: CASSPRGTGTQYF. DNA for the CDR3: TGTGCCAGCAGCCCCAGAGGGACGGGTACGCAGTATTTT.

The gene calls are TRBV27 and TRBJ2-3, with no clear D. V lost 5 bases and J 4 bases, leaving 13 bases between the germline ends. This CDR3 spans 14 amino acids. CDR1 is MNHEY, CDR2 SMNVEV, per germline (reference sequence). As DNA, the CDR3 is TGTGCCAGCAGTCCCCGGGTGGGGTCAGATACGCAGTATTTT. Translated: CASSPRVGSDTQYF.

The rearrangement links TRBV5-1 to TRBJ2-7; TRBD1 matches at 9 bases. The CDR3 extends over 13 amino acids. V dropped 6 bases and J dropped 1; count of bases not matched to a gene: 2. The germline V gene encodes CDR1 SGHRS and CDR2 YFSETQ. In DNA, the CDR3 is TGCGCCAGCAAAGACAGGGGGTCCTACGAGCAGTACTTC. Encoded protein: CASKDRGSYEQYF.

V is TRBV7-9 and J is TRBJ2-1, with 8 bases that match TRBD1. The CDR3 is 16 residues long. Per the germline V gene, CDR1 is SEHNR and CDR2 is FQNEAQ (reference sequence). V shed 4 bases, J shed 8 bases, and the junction held 13 bases outside the gene matches. CDR3 loop: CASSSRTDRGRDEQFF. CDR3 in DNA: TGTGCCAGCAGCTCCCGCACTGACAGGGGACGAGATGAGCAGTTCTTC.

The V call is TRBV5-4, the J call TRBJ2-3; 7 nucleotides line up with TRBD2. The CDR3 extends over 15 amino acids. Unmatched junction bases numbered 5, after V lost 1 base and J lost 3 bases. Germline values: CDR1 SGHNT, CDR2 YYREEE (reference sequence). DNA of the CDR3: TGTGCCAGCAGCTTGACTAGCGCCCCAACAGATACGCAGTATTTT. Residues: CASSLTSAPTDTQYF.

The chain recombines TRBV6-5 with TRBJ1-2; D is ambiguous. In germline, CDR1 is MNHEY, CDR2 SVGAGI. V was clipped by 0 bases and J by 3 bases, with 11 bases between them. There are 15 residues in the CDR3. Written as DNA, the CDR3 is TGTGCCAGCAGTTACTCGAGGATTGTAGACTATGGCTACACCTTC. It codes for CASSYSRIVDYGYTF.

V and J are TRBV4-1 and TRBJ1-3, with 8 bases that match TRBD1. With 4 bases clipped from V and 0 bases from J, the junction kept 5 bases outside the gene matches. This CDR3 has 16 residues. Germline loops: CDR1 MGHRA, CDR2 YSYEKL. CDR3 nucleotides: TGCGCCAGCAGCCGCGGGACAGGAGACTCTGGAAACACCATATATTTT. Translation gives CASSRGTGDSGNTIYF.

This chain links TRBV19 with TRBJ2-6, with D unresolved. This CDR3 is built from 15 residues. Germline V CDR1 and CDR2: LNHDA, SQIVND (reference sequence). Between the trimmed V and J ends, which lost 6 bases and 0 bases, there was a span of 9 bases. The CDR3 nucleotides are TGTGCCAGTAGGACGGGCAGCTCTGGGGCCAACGTCCTGACTTTC. This codes for CASRTGSSGANVLTF.

The chain links TRBV11-2 to TRBJ2-1; D gene ambiguous. Germline values: CDR1 SGHAT, CDR2 FQNNGV. V lost 0 bases and J lost 6, with 9 bases in between. The CDR3 extends over 14 amino acids. CDR3 amino acids: CASSLDLGFNEQFF. The DNA for the CDR3 is TGTGCCAGCAGCTTAGATCTGGGGTTCAATGAGCAGTTCTTC.

The V gene is TRBV11-3, the J gene TRBJ2-3; TRBD2 aligns across 7 bases. Germline-derived CDR1 and CDR2 are SGHNT and YENEEA. The V and J ends lost 4 bases and 4 bases, in that order; junction bases with no gene match: 11. The CDR3 contains 16 residues. CDR3 region: CASSYTAGERPDTQYF. The CDR3, as DNA: TGTGCCAGCAGCTATACGGCGGGGGAGAGGCCAGATACGCAGTATTTT.

The chain recombines TRBV18 with TRBJ1-1; no clear D gene. The CDR3 runs to 13 residues. V lost 5 bases, J lost 2 bases, and 9 bases lay in between. Germline CDR1 reads KGHSH; CDR2 reads LQKENI. The CDR3 region has the DNA TGTGCCAGCTCAGGAGAAGTTAACACTGAAGCTTTCTTT. Protein: CASSGEVNTEAFF.

The chain has TRBV27 and TRBJ2-1; 13 bases are a match to TRBD2. The germline V gene has CDR1 MNHEY and CDR2 SMNVEV (reference sequence). With 5 bases clipped from V and 6 bases from J, the junction kept 1 base outside the gene matches. The CDR3 length is 14 residues. The CDR3 loop reads CASSRTSGSNEQFF. CDR3 DNA: TGTGCCAGCAGTCGGACTAGCGGGAGCAATGAGCAGTTCTTC.

The genes are TRBV6-5 and TRBJ2-3; D call uncertain. V was trimmed by 5 bases and J by 4 bases, leaving 4 bases between them. Per the germline V gene, CDR1 is MNHEY and CDR2 is SVGAGI. The CDR3 has 11 residues. CDR3 bases: TGTGCCAGCAGTACTTCAGATACGCAGTATTTT. Its protein product is CASSTSDTQYF.

The V and J genes are TRBV19 and TRBJ1-1; D is possibly TRBD1 (5 bases). This CDR3 has 10 amino acids. V lost 8 bases to trimming and J lost 8 bases, with 9 bases between them. Looked up from germline, CDR1 is LNHDA and CDR2 is SQIVND (reference sequence). The CDR3 region is CASGRGEAFF. As DNA, the CDR3 is TGTGCCAGTGGCCGGGGCGAAGCTTTCTTT.

V and J are TRBV6-5 and TRBJ2-3, with D tentatively TRBD1 (5 bases). V was clipped by 5 bases and J by 2 bases, with 14 bases between them. Germline V gives CDR1 MNHEY, CDR2 SVGAGI. CDR3 length equals 15 residues. CDR3 coding DNA: TGTGCCAGCAGTCCCTATGACAGTTACACAGATACGCAGTATTTT. This codes for CASSPYDSYTDTQYF.

This clone has only one observation. The chain links TRBV11-2 to TRBJ1-2; maybe TRBD1 (5 bases). CDR1 SGHAT and CDR2 FQNNGV come from the germline V gene. The CDR3 runs 12 residues. The germline V and J ends were trimmed by 6 bases and 5 bases, with 10 bases remaining between them. The CDR3 DNA is TGTGCCAGCAGTGCTACAGGTTATGGCTACACCTTC. It yields the protein CASSATGYGYTF.